These T cell receptor beta chains were read from a single sample in a study of blood T cells in healthy people across ages. TCRdb analysed the 5' RACE reads with MiXCR anew, one entry per CDR3 protein. The sample includes about a million distinct CDR3 sequences, 51% of them seen just once. The sample comprised blood. All receptors come from a woman aged 55 to 70 in good health. CDR3s include the opening cysteine and the closing phenylalanine or tryptophan. Fields, in order: D gene, clone size, J gene, V gene, CDR3 DNA, CDR3 protein. A D gene is named only where the DNA matches it firmly. Some rows have no size entry. The others give once, few or many, or a class for an expanded clone.

NA | NA | TRBJ1-2 | TRBV12-3/TRBV12-4 | TGTGCCAGCAGTCCACACCCGAAAGCAGGGAGGGATGGCTACACCTTC | CASSPHPKAGRDGYTF
TRBD2 | NA | TRBJ2-3 | TRBV5-1 | TGCGCCAGCAGCTCAGATGGACTAGCAGCAGATACGCAGTATTTT | CASSSDGLAADTQYF
NA | NA | TRBJ1-1 | TRBV6-2/TRBV6-3 | TGTGCCAGCAGTTACGCAAGGAACACTGAAGCTTTCTTT | CASSYARNTEAFF
NA | few | TRBJ2-1 | TRBV20-1 | TGCAGTGCTAGTTTCCCGGAGAACTCCTACAATGAGCAGTTCTTC | CSASFPENSYNEQFF
TRBD1 | many | TRBJ2-7 | TRBV24-1 | TGTGCCACCAGTAGGACAGGCTACGAGCAGTACTTC | CATSRTGYEQYF
NA | NA | TRBJ2-7 | TRBV28 | TGTGCCAGCAGTGCGTTCAGGGTTTTCAAAGGCTACGAGCAGTACTTC | CASSAFRVFKGYEQYF
TRBD1 | NA | TRBJ2-1 | TRBV7-2 | TGTGCCAGCAGCTTTCCCAGGAATACAGGGGGTGCGCAGTTCTTC | CASSFPRNTGGAQFF
NA | NA | TRBJ2-7 | TRBV11-2 | TGTGCCAGCAGCTCCTGGGTGATAAACGAGCAGTACTTC | CASSSWVINEQYF
NA | NA | TRBJ2-1 | TRBV7-6 | TGTGCCAGCAGCTCTCAACCCAACTACAGGAATGAGCAGTTCTTC | CASSSQPNYRNEQFF
NA | NA | TRBJ1-2 | TRBV14 | TGTGCCAGCAGCCAAGAGTATGATGGCTACACCTTC | CASSQEYDGYTF